Listed below are T cell receptor beta chains from one sample, sequenced in a study of post-analysis software for immune sequencing data. TCRdb processed the PCR reads anew with MiXCR; each CDR3 protein has one entry. The data contain approximately 360,000 distinct CDR3 sequences, roughly 35% of them singletons. The sample taken for sequencing was blood. The receptors stem from a girl under 18 with multiple sclerosis. The CDR3 runs from the conserved cysteine through the conserved F or W.

len	v_gene	j_gene	CDR3aa
14	TRBV6-1	TRBJ1-2	CASRPRGKDYDYTF
17	TRBV20-1	TRBJ2-1	CSARDHSGGSSYNEQFF
15	TRBV12-3/TRBV12-4	TRBJ1-1	CASSGHRGRNTEAFF
18	TRBV21-1	TRBJ2-3	CASSKANVRVSSTDTQYF
16	TRBV5-5	TRBJ2-7	CASSLQTGGTTYEQYF
14	TRBV12-5	TRBJ1-5	CASGLGQPNQPQHF
15	TRBV5-1	TRBJ2-1	CASSLTAGGNNEQFF
16	TRBV5-1	TRBJ2-7	CASRQEAPGLIGEQYF
13	TRBV15	TRBJ2-7	CATSNRGSYEQYF
14	TRBV12-3/TRBV12-4	TRBJ2-7	CASSQGAQGYEQYF
15	TRBV20-1	TRBJ2-5	CSASRAGATGETQYF